This T cell receptor beta chain was sequenced in a study of blood T cell repertoires in COVID-19. Study summary: Collection of acute and convalescent COVID-19 samples took place in the United States, Italy and Spain. In each case, the material was cDNA or gDNA derived from T cells, B-cell-depleted T cells, or PBMCs.

Trimming took 4 bases from V and 6 from J; bases not matched to a gene: 12. CDR3 length: 16 residues. Germline loops: CDR1 KGHSH, CDR2 LQKENI. Study processing details: Estimation of nucleated cell counts relied on the amplification of reference gene primers. Sequencing was performed with immunoSEQ multiplex PCR; in TCRdb, only in-frame clones are kept and a portion is missing. The V and J calls and the clone size are those of that table, but D and trimming were determined from the DNA. The profile shows about 270,000 clones, around 86% of them singletons. The specimen was peripheral blood. This TCR came from a man aged 35-49 years who had recovered from COVID-19. The chain links TRBV18 to TRBJ2-3; 8 nucleotides match TRBD2. CDR3 coding DNA: TGTGCCAGCTCACTAATTAGCGGGGACCTTTATGATACGCAGTATTTT. Its translation: CASSLISGDLYDTQYF.